The rows below give T cell receptor beta chains drawn from one sample of a study of blood T cell repertoires in COVID-19. Using immunoSEQ multiplex PCR, the repertoire was profiled, and TCRdb retains in-frame clones only, with some absent. The data contain roughly 100,000 clones, approximately 78% of them singletons. Sequences were obtained from peripheral blood. Every receptor here comes from an elderly woman with acute or convalescent COVID-19. CDR3s include the opening cysteine and the closing phenylalanine or tryptophan. The order of the fields is V gene, J gene, clone size, D gene, CDR3 DNA, CDR3 protein. The D gene is left open where the match is weak. The size entry is marked missing in some rows and otherwise reads once, few, many or a size class.

TRBV19	TRBJ1-2	once	-	TGTGCCAGTAGTATAGCCTCCCCCGGGGACTATGGCTACACCTTC	CASSIASPGDYGYTF
TRBV7-2	TRBJ2-7	-	-	TGTGCCAGCAGCTTAGAGGCGGAGAACGAGCAGTACTTC	CASSLEAENEQYF
TRBV6-2/TRBV6-3	TRBJ1-2	-	-	TGTGCCAGCAGTTATCGGGGGGCCTTTGGCTACACCTTC	CASSYRGAFGYTF
TRBV5-1	TRBJ2-2	-	TRBD2	TGCGCCAGCAGGGGACTAGCGGCGAACACCGGGGAGCTGTTTTTT	CASRGLAANTGELFF
TRBV18	TRBJ2-4	-	-	TGTGCCAGCTCACCGCAGGGTAGGCACATTCAGTACTTC	CASSPQGRHIQYF
TRBV5-1	TRBJ1-1	-	TRBD1	TGCGCCAGCATCCCAGGGACAGGGAACACTGAAGCTTTCTTT	CASIPGTGNTEAFF
TRBV3-1/TRBV3-2	TRBJ2-7	-	TRBD2	TGTGCCAGCAGCCAAGACGGGAGGGCGTACGAGCAGTACTTC	CASSQDGRAYEQYF
TRBV7-9	TRBJ2-5	-	-	TGTGCCAGCAGCTTATTTCAGGAGACCCAGTACTTC	CASSLFQETQYF
TRBV3-1/TRBV3-2	TRBJ2-1	-	TRBD2	TGTGCCAGCAGCCAAGATCCCAGGGCTAGCGGGAGGGCTTACTACAATGAGCAGTTCTTC	CASSQDPRASGRAYYNEQFF
TRBV6-5	TRBJ1-1	-	TRBD1	TGTGCCAGCAGTTCGGCAGGGGGTGAAGCTTTCTTT	CASSSAGGEAFF
TRBV2	TRBJ2-7	-	-	TGTGCCAGCAGTGAAGCGAATACGGGCTACGAGCAGTACTTC	CASSEANTGYEQYF
TRBV21-1	TRBJ2-6	-	-	TGTGCCAGCAGCAAGGGGGGGGCTCCTGGGGCCAACGTCCTGACTTTC	CASSKGGAPGANVLTF
TRBV14	TRBJ2-1	-	TRBD2	TGTGCCAGCAGCCAAAGACAGGTAGCGGGACCGAATGAGCAGTTCTTC	CASSQRQVAGPNEQFF
TRBV10-2	TRBJ2-5	-	TRBD1	TGCGCCAGCGGGGGACAGGGTGGGCAAGAGACCCAGTACTTC	CASGGQGGQETQYF
TRBV9	TRBJ2-2	-	TRBD2	TGTGCCAGCAGCGTAGGGACTAGCGGGAGAGCGAACACCGGGGAGCTGTTTTTT	CASSVGTSGRANTGELFF
TRBV24-1	TRBJ2-3	-	-	TGTGCCACCAGTGAACAGAACAGCGGATCACCAGATACGCAGTATTTT	CATSEQNSGSPDTQYF
TRBV4-3	TRBJ2-1	-	TRBD2	TGCGCCAGCAGCCAATTCGCTAGCGGTAATGAGCAGTTCTTC	CASSQFASGNEQFF
TRBV7-2	TRBJ1-1	-	TRBD1	TGTGCCAGCAGCTCCCAGCTCTCCGGGACAGCCCCTGAAGCTTTCTTT	CASSSQLSGTAPEAFF
TRBV25-1	TRBJ2-5	-	-	TGTGCCAGCAGTCGAGGTAACCAAGAGACCCAGTACTTC	CASSRGNQETQYF
TRBV5-1	TRBJ1-6	-	-	TGCGCCAGCAGCTTGGGCCCGGAGGACAATTCACCCCTCCACTTT	CASSLGPEDNSPLHF
TRBV2	TRBJ2-5	-	TRBD2	TGTGCCAGCCCCGGGACTAGCGGAGGTCTACGAGAGACCCAGTACTTC	CASPGTSGGLRETQYF
TRBV7-9	TRBJ2-2	-	TRBD2	TGTGCCAGCAGCCACCGACTAGCATCCAACACCGGGGAGCTGTTTTTT	CASSHRLASNTGELFF
TRBV10-2	TRBJ2-1	-	-	TGCGCCAGCAGTGAGATTCCGACAGCAGGCAAGGAGTTCTTC	CASSEIPTAGKEFF
TRBV27	TRBJ2-5	-	TRBD1	TGTGCCAGCAGTTTGAGGGGCAGGGGGTTGGTGGAGACCCAGTACTTC	CASSLRGRGLVETQYF
TRBV7-2	TRBJ2-2	-	TRBD2	TGTGCCAGCAGCATCAGACTAGCGGGTAACACCGGGGAGCTGTTTTTT	CASSIRLAGNTGELFF
TRBV7-2	TRBJ2-4	-	-	TGTGCCAGCAACTTTCAACAGGATGGCATTCAGTACTTC	CASNFQQDGIQYF
TRBV7-2	TRBJ2-1	-	TRBD2	TGTGCCAGCAGCCCCCAACCCGGACTAGCGGGAGGGAGTGAGCAGTTCTTC	CASSPQPGLAGGSEQFF
TRBV5-1	TRBJ2-3	-	TRBD2	TGCGCCAGCAGCTTTTGGACTAGCGGGAGCGCAGATACGCAGTATTTT	CASSFWTSGSADTQYF
TRBV12-5	TRBJ2-2	few	TRBD1	TGTGCTAGTGCCCGCGGACAGGGGGCCACCGGGGAGCTGTTTTTT	CASARGQGATGELFF
TRBV24-1	TRBJ1-2	-	-	TGTGCCACCAGTCGGACAGCGAACTATGGCTACACCTTC	CATSRTANYGYTF
TRBV28	TRBJ1-1	-	-	TGTGCCAGCAGCCTCCTGGCGGCTGAAGCTTTCTTT	CASSLLAAEAFF
TRBV7-9	TRBJ2-5	-	-	TGTGCCAGCAGCTACACACAAGAGACCCAGTACTTC	CASSYTQETQYF
TRBV7-6	TRBJ1-1	-	-	TGTGCCAGCAGCTTAAACCCCGACATGAACACTGAAGCTTTCTTT	CASSLNPDMNTEAFF
TRBV30	TRBJ2-1	once	TRBD2	TGTGCCTCGAGTCAGCGGGGGTTATCCTACAATGAGCAGTTCTTC	CASSQRGLSYNEQFF
TRBV9	TRBJ1-1	few	-	TGTGCCAGCAGCGTAGAGGAGGTAATGAACACTGAAGCTTTCTTT	CASSVEEVMNTEAFF
TRBV5-1	TRBJ2-1	few	-	TGCGCCAGCAGCCCCGGGGGTCTCTACAATGAGCAGTTCTTC	CASSPGGLYNEQFF
TRBV11-2	TRBJ2-1	-	-	TGTGCCAGCAGCTTCGGGGTTATCCCGGGAGAGCAGTTCTTC	CASSFGVIPGEQFF
TRBV7-9	TRBJ1-1	-	-	TGTGCCAGCAGGCAGGAAGAGGGCACTGAAGCTTTCTTT	CASRQEEGTEAFF
TRBV12-3/TRBV12-4	TRBJ1-1	-	-	TGTGCCAGCAGTTTCCAGGGGAGCGCTGAAGCTTTCTTT	CASSFQGSAEAFF
TRBV9	TRBJ2-1	-	TRBD2	TGTGCCAGCAGCGATAGCCCCCTACTAGCGACGTCCTACAATGAGCAGTTCTTC	CASSDSPLLATSYNEQFF
TRBV5-1	TRBJ1-4	-	-	TGCGCCAGCAGCTCCACTGTAACAGGGTCGGGGGAAAAACTGTTTTTT	CASSSTVTGSGEKLFF
TRBV10-3	TRBJ2-7	-	TRBD1	TGTGCCATCAGGGGGACAGGGGCCTACGAGCAGTACTTC	CAIRGTGAYEQYF
TRBV9	TRBJ1-6	-	-	TGTGCCAGCAGCGTGGGGGCAAGCTCCTATAATTCACCCCTCCACTTT	CASSVGASSYNSPLHF
TRBV7-2	TRBJ2-3	-	TRBD2	TGTGCCAGCAGCCACGACCGCGGGGGGCCAGATACGCAGTATTTT	CASSHDRGGPDTQYF
TRBV3-1/TRBV3-2	TRBJ1-1	once	TRBD1	TGTGCCAGCAGCCCCTCGGACAGGGGGACTAACACTGAAGCTTTCTTT	CASSPSDRGTNTEAFF
TRBV2	TRBJ1-6	once	-	TGTGCCAGCAGTGCCAGGGCCGATTCACCCCTCCACTTT	CASSARADSPLHF
TRBV19	TRBJ2-3	-	TRBD1	TGTGCCAGTAGTTGGGACAGCCTCACAGATACGCAGTATTTT	CASSWDSLTDTQYF
TRBV28	TRBJ1-2	once	TRBD1	TGTGCCAGCAGGACAGGGGGCGCCTATGGCTACACCTTC	CASRTGGAYGYTF
TRBV6-5	TRBJ2-3	-	-	TGTGCCAGCACCAGGGGTAGCACAGATACGCAGTATTTT	CASTRGSTDTQYF
TRBV5-1	TRBJ2-3	-	TRBD2	TGCGCCAGCAGCGTCGTTTTGGGAGCGGGAGTTGTAGATACGCAGTATTTT	CASSVVLGAGVVDTQYF
TRBV2	TRBJ2-1	-	TRBD2	TGTGCCAGCACGGGGGGGGTAGCGTCCAATGAGCAGTTCTTC	CASTGGVASNEQFF
TRBV2	TRBJ1-1	-	-	TGTGCCAGCAGTGAATACAGGAACACTGAAGCTTTCTTT	CASSEYRNTEAFF
TRBV29-1	TRBJ2-1	-	TRBD2	TGCAGCGTTTGCCCTAGCGGGATTTACAATGAGCAGTTCTTC	CSVCPSGIYNEQFF
TRBV5-1	TRBJ1-3	-	-	TGCGCCAGCAGCTTGGGACAGAGCTCTGGAAACACCATATATTTT	CASSLGQSSGNTIYF
TRBV20-1	TRBJ2-5	-	-	TGCAGTGCTATTGAGGGAGAGGTAGAGACCCAGTACTTC	CSAIEGEVETQYF